This T cell receptor (beta chain) was found in a study of T cell changes during pregnancy in multiple sclerosis. This CDR3 has 13 residues. V dropped 5 bases and J dropped 5 bases, with 10 bases sitting between them. From germline, CDR1 is SGHNT and CDR2 YENEEA. Produced via immunoSEQ multiplex PCR; TCRdb's table is partial and in-frame only. The data hold 60,000 to 85,000 clones, with 92% observed a single time. This chain connects TRBV11-3 to TRBJ2-1; D is possibly TRBD1 (7 bases). The sample consisted of peripheral blood, taken in the second trimester of pregnancy. This receptor was identified in a female donor in good health, enrolled as a control in a pregnancy study. CDR3 in DNA: TGTGCCAGCAGCCTCAGGGGGGACAATGAGCAGTTCTTC. Its translation: CASSLRGDNEQFF. The whole variable domain, remainder taken from reference TRBV11-3 and TRBJ2-1, is EAGVVQSPRYKIIEKKQPVAFWCNPISGHNTLYWYLQNLGQGPELLIRYENEEAVDDSQLPKDRFSAERLKGVDSTLKIQPAELGDSAVYLCASSLRGDNEQFFGPGTRLTVL.